The 19 T cell receptor beta chains presented below share a single source sample, sequenced in a study of blood T cell repertoires in COVID-19. Assay used: immunoSEQ multiplex PCR; TCRdb lists only in-frame clones, some missing. The table shows roughly 290,000 clones, with around four fifths occurring only once. Sequences were obtained from peripheral blood. All receptors come from a woman aged 50 to 60 with active or convalescent COVID-19.

V usage is TRBV28 and J usage is TRBJ1-5; 7 nucleotides line up with TRBD1. V lost 6 bases to trimming and J lost 6 bases; unmatched junction nucleotides: 11. The CDR3 has 15 amino acids. Germline lookup yields CDR1 MDHEN and CDR2 SYDVKM. The CDR3 spells CASSLNRGRSQPQHF. The CDR3 DNA is TGTGCCAGCAGCCTAAACAGGGGAAGGAGTCAGCCCCAGCATTTT.

CDR3 in amino acids: CASSLRTDSNEQFF. CDR3 sequence (DNA): TGCGCCAGCAGCTTGAGGACAGACAGCAATGAGCAGTTCTTC. The chain uses TRBV5-1 and TRBJ2-1; D may be TRBD1 (6 bases). CDR3 length: 14 residues. In germline, CDR1 is SGHRS, CDR2 YFSETQ. V was trimmed by 1 base and J by 6 bases, leaving 11 bases between them. Drawing the rest from reference TRBV5-1 and TRBJ2-1, the complete variable domain is KAGVTQTPRYLIKTRGQQVTLSCSPISGHRSVSWYQQTPGQGLQFLFEYFSETQRNKGNFPGRFSGRQFSNSRSEMNVSTLELGDSALYLCASSLRTDSNEQFFGPGTRLTVL.

The chain is built from TRBV6-5 and TRBJ1-1, with D tentatively TRBD1 (5 bases). Between the trimmed V and J ends, which lost 2 bases and 4 bases, there was a span of 14 bases. Germline V gene sequence: CDR1 MNHEY, CDR2 SVGAGI. This CDR3 has 15 residues. The CDR3 loop is CASSYIPGGSTEAFF. DNA of the CDR3: TGTGCCAGCAGTTACATACCGGGGGGGAGCACTGAAGCTTTCTTT.

The chain links TRBV7-8 to TRBJ2-3; the D is unclear. The CDR3 contains 12 residues. The V gene lost 5 bases and the J gene lost 3 bases, with 6 bases spanning the gap. CDR1 and CDR2 (germline): SGHVS, FQNEAQ. The DNA of the CDR3 is TGTGCCAGCAGCCGCCTTACAGATACGCAGTATTTT. Translation gives CASSRLTDTQYF.

This clone came up once. V gene TRBV24-1 combines with J gene TRBJ2-2, with unresolved D. The germline V and J ends were trimmed by 5 bases and 3 bases, with 9 bases remaining between them. CDR3 length equals 14 residues. Germline CDR1 reads KGHDR; CDR2 reads SFDVKD. The CDR3 spells CATSGGQYTGELFF. CDR3 sequence (DNA): TGTGCCACCAGTGGAGGCCAGTACACCGGGGAGCTGTTTTTT.

This clone has more than one count but fewer than ten. The chain couples TRBV10-3 to TRBJ1-1; TRBD1 might be the D (5 bases). CDR1 ENHRY and CDR2 SYGVKD come from the germline V gene. The CDR3 extends over 11 amino acids. V lost 0 bases and J 12 bases, leaving 8 bases between the germline ends. The CDR3 DNA sequence: TGTGCCATCAGTGAGTCGGGGCCGACTTTCTTT. This codes for CAISESGPTFF.

The chain links TRBV28 to TRBJ2-7, with D possibly matching TRBD2 (5 bases). There are 14 residues in the CDR3. The V and J ends lost 5 bases and 4 bases respectively, with 15 bases between them. Germline V gene data show CDR1 as MDHEN and CDR2 as SYDVKM. In DNA, the CDR3 is TGTGCCAGCAGTGTTGGCCCTCGGGGATACGAGCAGTACTTC. This encodes CASSVGPRGYEQYF.

The V and J genes are TRBV7-2 and TRBJ2-7; 7 bases fit TRBD2. Germline CDR1 reads SGHTA; CDR2 reads FQGNSA. The CDR3 covers 13 residues. The ends lost 6 bases at V and 1 base at J; junction bases unmatched: 3. The CDR3 nucleotides are TGTGCCAGCAGTCGTAGCGGGTCCTACGAGCAGTACTTC. Its protein is CASSRSGSYEQYF.

The V and J genes are TRBV9 and TRBJ2-1; weak D call: TRBD2 (6 bases). CDR3 length: 15 residues. Germline-derived CDR1 and CDR2 are SGDLS and YYNGEE. V was trimmed by 3 bases and J by 3 bases, leaving 13 bases between them. CDR3 sequence reads: CASSASGGDYNEQFF. CDR3 nucleotide sequence: TGTGCCAGCAGCGCAAGCGGAGGGGACTACAATGAGCAGTTCTTC. Full variable domain (rest looked up from reference TRBV9 and TRBJ2-1): DSGVTQTPKHLITATGQRVTLRCSPRSGDLSVYWYQQSLDQGLQFLIQYYNGEERAKGNILERFSAQQFPDLHSELNLSSLELGDSALYFCASSASGGDYNEQFFGPGTRLTVL.

The rearrangement uses TRBV5-4 and TRBJ1-1; 7 nucleotides line up with TRBD1. Germline trimming cut 5 bases from V and 4 bases from J; bases unmatched to any gene: 8. Germline lookup yields CDR1 SGHNT and CDR2 YYREEE (reference sequence). The CDR3 consists of 14 residues. CDR3 in DNA: TGTGCCAGCAGTGCTAACAGGGGAGGCACTGAAGCTTTCTTT. Translated, it gives CASSANRGGTEAFF.

This chain connects TRBV7-9 to TRBJ2-3; 7 bases map to TRBD2. The V gene end was trimmed by 5 bases and the J gene end by 1 base; junction bases not matched to a gene: 9. The germline CDR1 and CDR2 sequences are SEHNR and FQNEAQ (reference sequence). This CDR3 is built from 16 residues. The CDR3 region is CASSLEGGRGTDTQYF. Here the CDR3 DNA reads TGTGCCAGCAGCCTGGAGGGCGGGAGAGGCACAGATACGCAGTATTTT.

The V call is TRBV5-1, the J call TRBJ2-1; D might be TRBD2 (5 bases). The V end lost 0 bases, the J end lost 10 bases, and 11 bases lay between the germline ends. The CDR3 totals 13 residues. Per germline, CDR1 SGHRS and CDR2 YFSETQ. The CDR3 coding sequence is TGCGCCAGCAGCTTGGTTCGTCCGGGGGAGCAGTTCTTC. It translates to CASSLVRPGEQFF.

The V call is TRBV6-5, the J call TRBJ2-2, with TRBD2 matching over 9 bases. Trimming at V came to 6 bases and at J to 4 bases, leaving 6 bases not matched to a gene. CDR3 length: 15 amino acids. Germline V CDR1 and CDR2: MNHEY, SVGAGI. The chain's CDR3 is CASRRAGGRTGELFF. The CDR3 region has the DNA TGTGCCAGCAGGCGAGCGGGAGGACGCACCGGGGAGCTGTTTTTT.

This clone was observed once. The chain couples TRBV6-2 or TRBV6-3 to TRBJ1-2, with D perhaps TRBD1 (6 bases). CDR3 size: 14 residues. The V and J ends lost 6 bases and 6 bases respectively, with 17 bases between them. CDR1 is MNHEY, CDR2 SVGEGT, per germline. In nucleotides, the CDR3 is TGTGCCAGCAGCAACGGCGCAGGGGCTAATGGCTACACCTTC. The encoded protein is CASSNGAGANGYTF.

Notes on this clone: One junction end does not reproduce the germline sequence, and a read error may be involved. This rearrangement joins TRBV6-1 to TRBJ2-7, with 11 bases that match TRBD1. From germline, CDR1 is MNHNS and CDR2 SASEGT. CDR3 size: 14 residues. The CDR3 loop reads CASSEVGGGQGGNF. CDR3 DNA sequence: TGTGCCAGCAGTGAAGTAGGCGGGGGACAGGGGGGTAATTTC.

J is TRBJ2-7 and V is TRBV27; 11 nucleotides line up with TRBD2. V was pared by 2 bases and J by 3 bases, with 6 bases of the junction left unmatched. CDR3 length: 16 amino acids. From germline, CDR1 is MNHEY and CDR2 SMNVEV (reference sequence). CDR3 sequence reads: CASSLAGTSGFYEQYF. The CDR3 nucleotides are TGTGCCAGCAGTTTAGCCGGGACTAGCGGATTCTACGAGCAGTACTTC.

The CDR3 coding sequence is TGTGCCAGCAGCTATGACTCCGGGGGGGGAGCCCTCCACTTT. Translation gives CASSYDSGGGALHF. The J gene is TRBJ1-6, the V gene TRBV5-6; perhaps TRBD1 as D (5 bases). The CDR3 length is 14 residues. V lost 3 bases and J lost 14, with 18 bases in between. CDR1 and CDR2 (germline): SGHDT, YYEEEE.

The J gene is TRBJ1-2, the V gene TRBV5-6, with D hard to call. There are 16 residues in the CDR3. Per germline, CDR1 SGHDT and CDR2 YYEEEE. Deletions cut 0 bases from V and 8 bases from J, with 20 bases between. CDR3 in DNA: TGTGCCAGCAGCTTGGGAGCCCTCGCCCTACCAGGAGGCTACACCTTC. Translated, it gives CASSLGALALPGGYTF.

The chain joins TRBV7-8 to TRBJ2-3, with a possible D match to TRBD2 (5 bases). The germline V gene encodes CDR1 SGHVS and CDR2 FQNEAQ. V was pared by 3 bases and J by 7 bases, with 23 bases between. The length of the CDR3 is 17 residues. The CDR3: CASSFADWKVVRYTQYF. The CDR3 DNA reads TGTGCCAGCAGCTTCGCGGACTGGAAAGTAGTTCGGTATACGCAGTATTTT.